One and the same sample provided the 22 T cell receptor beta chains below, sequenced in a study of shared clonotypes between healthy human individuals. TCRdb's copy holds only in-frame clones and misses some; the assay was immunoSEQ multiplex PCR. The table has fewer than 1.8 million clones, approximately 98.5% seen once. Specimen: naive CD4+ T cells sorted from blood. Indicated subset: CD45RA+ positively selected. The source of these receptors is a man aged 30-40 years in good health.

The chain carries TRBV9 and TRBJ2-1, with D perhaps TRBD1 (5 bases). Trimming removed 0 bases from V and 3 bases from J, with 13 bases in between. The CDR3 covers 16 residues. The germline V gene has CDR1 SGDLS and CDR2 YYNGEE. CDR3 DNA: TGTGCCAGCAGCGTAGAAAGGGGCTTAGGCTACAATGAGCAGTTCTTC. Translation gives CASSVERGLGYNEQFF.

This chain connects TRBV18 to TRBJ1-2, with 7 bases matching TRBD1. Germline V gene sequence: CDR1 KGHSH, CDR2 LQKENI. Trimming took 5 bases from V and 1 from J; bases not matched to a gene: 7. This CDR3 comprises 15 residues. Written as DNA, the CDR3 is TGTGCCAGCTCAGCACTCCGGGACAGTAACTATGGCTACACCTTC. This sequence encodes CASSALRDSNYGYTF.

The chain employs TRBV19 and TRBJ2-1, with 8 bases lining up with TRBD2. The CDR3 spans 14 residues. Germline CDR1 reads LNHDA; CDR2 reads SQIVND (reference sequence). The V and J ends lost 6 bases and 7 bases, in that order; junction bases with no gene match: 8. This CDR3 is CASSRTSRPNEQFF. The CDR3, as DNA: TGTGCCAGTAGCCGGACTAGCCGGCCGAATGAGCAGTTCTTC.

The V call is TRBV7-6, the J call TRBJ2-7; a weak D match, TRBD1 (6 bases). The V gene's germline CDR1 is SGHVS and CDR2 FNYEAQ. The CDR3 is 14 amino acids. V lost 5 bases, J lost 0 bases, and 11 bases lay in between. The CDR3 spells CASSRDRNSYEQYF. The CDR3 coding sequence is TGTGCCAGCAGCCGAGACAGGAACTCCTACGAGCAGTACTTC.

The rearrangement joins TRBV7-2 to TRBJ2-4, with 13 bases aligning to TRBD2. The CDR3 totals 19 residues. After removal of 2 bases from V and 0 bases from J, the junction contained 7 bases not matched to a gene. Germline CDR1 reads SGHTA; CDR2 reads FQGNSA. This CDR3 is CASSLPGTSGTVAKNIQYF. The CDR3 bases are TGTGCCAGCAGCTTACCCGGGACTAGCGGGACAGTAGCCAAAAACATTCAGTACTTC.

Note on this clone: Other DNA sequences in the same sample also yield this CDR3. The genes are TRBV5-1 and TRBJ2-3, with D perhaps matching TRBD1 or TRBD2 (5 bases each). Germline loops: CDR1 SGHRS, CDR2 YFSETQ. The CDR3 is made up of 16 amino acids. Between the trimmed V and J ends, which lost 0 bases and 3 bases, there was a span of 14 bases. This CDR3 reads CASSLGGLAGTDTQYF. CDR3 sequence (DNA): TGCGCCAGCAGCTTGGGCGGCCTAGCAGGGACAGATACGCAGTATTTT.

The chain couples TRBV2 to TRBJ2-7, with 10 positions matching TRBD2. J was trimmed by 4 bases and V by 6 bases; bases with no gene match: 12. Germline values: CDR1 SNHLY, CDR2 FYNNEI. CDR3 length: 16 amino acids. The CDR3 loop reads CASRLLPGLALYEQYF. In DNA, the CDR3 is TGTGCCAGCAGACTATTACCGGGACTAGCGTTGTACGAGCAGTACTTC.

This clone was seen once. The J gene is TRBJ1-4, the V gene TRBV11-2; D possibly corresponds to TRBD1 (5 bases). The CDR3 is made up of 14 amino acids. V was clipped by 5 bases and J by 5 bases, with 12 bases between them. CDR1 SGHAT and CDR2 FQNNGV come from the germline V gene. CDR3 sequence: CASSLGRENEKLFF. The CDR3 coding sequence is TGTGCCAGCAGCCTCGGCAGGGAGAATGAAAAACTGTTTTTT.

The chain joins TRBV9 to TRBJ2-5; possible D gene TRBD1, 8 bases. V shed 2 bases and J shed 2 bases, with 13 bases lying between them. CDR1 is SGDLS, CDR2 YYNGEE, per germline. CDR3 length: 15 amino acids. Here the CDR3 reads CASSVQQGGQETQYF. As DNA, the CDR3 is TGTGCCAGCAGCGTTCAACAGGGGGGGCAAGAGACCCAGTACTTC.

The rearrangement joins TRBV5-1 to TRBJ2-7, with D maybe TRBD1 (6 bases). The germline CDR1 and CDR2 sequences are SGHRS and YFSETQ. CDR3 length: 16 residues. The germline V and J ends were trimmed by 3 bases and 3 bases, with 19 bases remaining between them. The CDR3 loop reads CASSSLTGYSGYEQYF. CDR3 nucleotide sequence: TGCGCCAGCAGCTCTTTAACAGGGTATTCGGGCTACGAGCAGTACTTC.

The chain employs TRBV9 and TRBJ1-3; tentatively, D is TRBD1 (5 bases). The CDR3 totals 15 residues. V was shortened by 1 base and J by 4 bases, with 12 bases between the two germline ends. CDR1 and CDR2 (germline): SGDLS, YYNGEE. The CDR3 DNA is TGTGCCAGCAGCGTACTGGCAGGGTCCGGAAACACCATATATTTT. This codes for CASSVLAGSGNTIYF.

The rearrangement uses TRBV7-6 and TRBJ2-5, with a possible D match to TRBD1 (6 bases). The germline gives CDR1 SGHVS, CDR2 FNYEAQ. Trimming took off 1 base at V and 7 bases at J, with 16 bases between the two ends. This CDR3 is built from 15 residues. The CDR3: CASSLVEGVGGTQYF. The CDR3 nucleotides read TGTGCCAGCAGCTTAGTGGAAGGGGTAGGGGGGACCCAGTACTTC.

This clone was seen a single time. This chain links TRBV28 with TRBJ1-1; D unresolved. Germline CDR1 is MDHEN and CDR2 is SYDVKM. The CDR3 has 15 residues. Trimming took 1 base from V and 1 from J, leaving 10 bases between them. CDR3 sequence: CASSLFGRANTEAFF. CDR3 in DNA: TGTGCCAGCAGTTTATTCGGACGGGCGAACACTGAAGCTTTCTTT.

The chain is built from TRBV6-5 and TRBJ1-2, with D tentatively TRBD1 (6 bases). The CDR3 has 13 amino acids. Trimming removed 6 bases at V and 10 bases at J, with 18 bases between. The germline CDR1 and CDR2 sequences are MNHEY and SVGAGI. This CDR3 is CASSSSIRQAYTF. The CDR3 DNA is TGTGCCAGCAGCTCCAGCATAAGACAGGCCTACACCTTC.

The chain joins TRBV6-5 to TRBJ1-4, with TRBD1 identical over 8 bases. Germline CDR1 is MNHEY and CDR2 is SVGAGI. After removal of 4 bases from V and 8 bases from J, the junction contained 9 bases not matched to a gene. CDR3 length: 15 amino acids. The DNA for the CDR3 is TGTGCCAGCAGTTCGCCCGGGACAGGCGGGGAAAAACTGTTTTTT. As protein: CASSSPGTGGEKLFF.

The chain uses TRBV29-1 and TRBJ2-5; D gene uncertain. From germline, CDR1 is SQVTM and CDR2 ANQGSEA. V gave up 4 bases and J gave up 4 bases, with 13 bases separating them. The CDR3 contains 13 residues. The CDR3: CSVVKDGTETQYF. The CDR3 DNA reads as TGCAGCGTTGTAAAAGATGGAACAGAGACCCAGTACTTC.

The CDR3 protein is CASSVATGQSNYGYTF. The DNA of the CDR3 is TGTGCCAGCAGCGTAGCAACGGGACAGTCTAACTATGGCTACACCTTC. This sequence joins TRBV9 and TRBJ1-2, with 7 bases fitting TRBD1. Trimming took 0 bases from V and 0 from J; bases not matched to a gene: 5. The CDR3 is made up of 16 amino acids. Germline CDR1 SGDLS, CDR2 YYNGEE.

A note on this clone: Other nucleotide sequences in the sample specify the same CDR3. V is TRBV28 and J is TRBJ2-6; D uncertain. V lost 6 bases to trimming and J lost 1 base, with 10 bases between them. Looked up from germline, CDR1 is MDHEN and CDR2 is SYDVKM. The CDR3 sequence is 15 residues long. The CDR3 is CASSLGSSGANVLTF. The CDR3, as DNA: TGTGCCAGCAGCCTAGGGTCATCTGGGGCCAACGTCCTGACTTTC.

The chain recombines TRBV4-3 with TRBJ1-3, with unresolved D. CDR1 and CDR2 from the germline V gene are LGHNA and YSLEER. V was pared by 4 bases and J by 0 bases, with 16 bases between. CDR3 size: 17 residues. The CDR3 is CASSLHLGVGSGNTIYF. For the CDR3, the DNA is TGCGCCAGCAGCCTACACCTCGGGGTAGGCTCTGGAAACACCATATATTTT.

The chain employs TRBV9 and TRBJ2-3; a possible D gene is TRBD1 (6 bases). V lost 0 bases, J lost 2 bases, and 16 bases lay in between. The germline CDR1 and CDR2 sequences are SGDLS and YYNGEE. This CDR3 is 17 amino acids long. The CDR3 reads CASSVAQGRGFTDTQYF. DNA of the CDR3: TGTGCCAGCAGCGTAGCACAGGGTCGAGGCTTCACAGATACGCAGTATTTT.

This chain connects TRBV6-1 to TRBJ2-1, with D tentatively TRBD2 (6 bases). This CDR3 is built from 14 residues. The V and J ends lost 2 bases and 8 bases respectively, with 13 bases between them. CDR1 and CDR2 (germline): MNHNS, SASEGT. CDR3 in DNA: TGTGCCAGCAGTGAACGCCCTAGCGATGATGAGCAGTTCTTC. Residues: CASSERPSDDEQFF.

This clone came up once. CDR3 in amino acids: CSVVGGGRRTVGTDTQYF. CDR3 DNA: TGCAGCGTTGTTGGGGGGGGCCGGAGGACGGTCGGCACAGATACGCAGTATTTT. The chain links TRBV29-1 to TRBJ2-3; D might be TRBD2 (7 bases). Between the trimmed V and J ends, which lost 4 bases and 1 base, there was a span of 24 bases. Germline values: CDR1 SQVTM, CDR2 ANQGSEA. The CDR3 is made up of 18 amino acids.